Listed here are 18 T cell receptor beta chains from one sample, sequenced in a study of blood T cell repertoires in COVID-19. Measured with immunoSEQ multiplex PCR; TCRdb has only the in-frame clones, and not every one. The profile shows 140,000 or so clones, just under 90% of them singletons. Sequenced sample: peripheral blood. The receptors derive from an elderly woman with acute or convalescent COVID-19.

This clone is a singleton in its sample. V gene TRBV5-1 combines with J gene TRBJ2-1; D may be TRBD1 (5 bases). The ends were cut back, 4 bases at V and 2 bases at J, with 13 bases in the middle. CDR1 is SGHRS and CDR2 is YFSETQ in the germline V gene. The CDR3 totals 15 residues. The CDR3 sequence is CASSPGRATYNEQFF. The CDR3 coding sequence is TGCGCCAGCAGCCCCGGCAGGGCAACCTACAATGAGCAGTTCTTC.

CDR3 in amino acids: CASSLGTGVYNEQFF. CDR3 sequence (DNA): TGTGCCAGCAGTTTGGGGACAGGGGTATACAATGAGCAGTTCTTC. The J gene is TRBJ2-1, the V gene TRBV27, with 10 positions matching TRBD1. The germline V gene has CDR1 MNHEY and CDR2 SMNVEV (reference sequence). This CDR3 region has 15 residues. The ends lost 3 bases at V and 4 bases at J; junction bases unmatched: 3.

The rearrangement joins TRBV6-5 to TRBJ1-2; 10 bases map to TRBD1. The CDR3 loop spans 15 amino acids. The germline V gene encodes CDR1 MNHEY and CDR2 SVGAGI. V was clipped by 6 bases and J by 7 bases; unmatched bases: 11. CDR3 amino acids: CASRRQGAGFLGYTF. Here the CDR3 DNA reads TGTGCCAGCAGGCGACAGGGGGCAGGATTTCTTGGCTACACCTTC.

The chain is built from TRBV23-1 and TRBJ2-2; 10 positions match TRBD1. TRBV23-1 is placed among ORFs of uncertain function. The V and J ends lost 2 bases and 6 bases, in that order; junction bases with no gene match: 9. The CDR3 covers 17 residues. CDR3 DNA sequence: TGCGCCAGCAGTCAACCCCCTGGGACAGGGGTTGCCGGGGAGCTGTTTTTT. Its translation is CASSQPPGTGVAGELFF.

This clone showed up just once. The rearrangement links TRBV6-2 or TRBV6-3 to TRBJ2-5, with 13 positions matching TRBD2. This CDR3 comprises 19 residues. The J segment lost 4 bases and the V segment lost 4 bases, leaving 15 bases of the junction unmatched. The germline V gene encodes CDR1 MNHEY and CDR2 SVGEGT. Here the CDR3 reads CASSSLSGLAGTDLETQYF. CDR3 DNA sequence: TGTGCCAGCAGTTCCCTGTCGGGACTAGCGGGAACCGATCTAGAGACCCAGTACTTC.

The chain uses TRBV6-5 and TRBJ2-7, with 7 bases fitting TRBD2. Trimming took 3 bases from V and 0 from J; bases not matched to a gene: 5. Germline-derived CDR1 and CDR2 are MNHEY and SVGAGI. This CDR3 has 15 amino acids. CDR3 sequence: CASSYVGGNSYEQYF. The CDR3 nucleotides read TGTGCCAGCAGTTATGTCGGGGGGAACTCCTACGAGCAGTACTTC.

The V gene is TRBV4-1, the J gene TRBJ1-1; D unresolved. From germline, CDR1 is MGHRA and CDR2 YSYEKL. The V gene lost 2 bases and the J gene lost 1 base, with 11 bases spanning the gap. The CDR3 extends over 15 amino acids. The CDR3: CASSQSLAENTEAFF. The CDR3, as DNA: TGCGCCAGCAGCCAATCCCTGGCAGAGAACACTGAAGCTTTCTTT.

The CDR3 region has the DNA TGTGCCAGCAGCTTAGTTTGGGGCGTAGGTGAAAAACTGTTTTTT. Translated: CASSLVWGVGEKLFF. The chain carries TRBV7-8 and TRBJ1-4; D is perhaps TRBD1 (5 bases). This CDR3 contains 15 residues. Germline V gene sequence: CDR1 SGHVS, CDR2 FQNEAQ. With 1 base removed from V and 7 bases from J, the gap between germline ends came to 13 bases.

In DNA, the CDR3 is TGTGCCAGCAGTTACGGGGAGACAGGGCTTGGGGGGGCTTTCTTT. It translates to CASSYGETGLGGAFF. The chain links TRBV6-5 to TRBJ1-1; 7 bases are shared with TRBD1. CDR1 MNHEY and CDR2 SVGAGI come from the germline V gene. J lost 11 bases, V lost 2 bases, and 14 bases had no gene match. The length of the CDR3 is 15 residues.

The chain has TRBV18 and TRBJ2-1; a possible D gene is TRBD2 (6 bases). The CDR3 totals 16 residues. Germline values: CDR1 KGHSH, CDR2 LQKENI. With 5 bases removed from V and 3 bases from J, the gap between germline ends came to 17 bases. The CDR3 region is CASSSAGTGGYNEQFF. CDR3 in DNA: TGTGCCAGCTCATCAGCCGGGACTGGGGGCTACAATGAGCAGTTCTTC. Supplemented by reference TRBV18 and TRBJ2-1, the full variable domain reads NAGVMQNPRHLVRRRGQEARLRCSPMKGHSHVYWYRQLPEEGLKFMVYLQKENIIDESGMPKERFSAEFPKEGPSILRIQQVVRGDSAAYFCASSSAGTGGYNEQFFGPGTRLTVL.

The CDR3 here is CASSKETPNYGYTF. Written as DNA, the CDR3 is TGTGCCAGTAGTAAAGAGACACCAAACTATGGCTACACCTTC. This rearrangement joins TRBV19 to TRBJ1-2; D gene ambiguous. The ends were cut back, 4 bases at V and 2 bases at J, with 11 bases in the middle. This CDR3 spans 14 amino acids. Looked up from germline, CDR1 is LNHDA and CDR2 is SQIVND (reference sequence).

This clone showed up just once. The chain employs TRBV24-1 and TRBJ1-5; no clear D. The CDR3 is made up of 13 amino acids. CDR1 KGHDR and CDR2 SFDVKD come from the germline V gene. V lost 7 bases and J 6 bases, leaving 12 bases between the germline ends. CDR3 residues: CATSSGEGQPQHF. CDR3 coding DNA: TGTGCCACCAGCTCCGGGGAGGGTCAGCCCCAGCATTTT.

The chain uses TRBV6-6 and TRBJ1-4; tentative D call: TRBD1 (6 bases). Between the trimmed V and J ends, which lost 5 bases and 8 bases, there was a span of 18 bases. The CDR3 contains 15 residues. Germline V gives CDR1 MNHNY, CDR2 SVGAGI (reference sequence). The CDR3 DNA follows: TGTGCCAGCAGTCTCGGAGGGGGGGCTCGGGAAAAACTGTTTTTT. It is translated as CASSLGGGAREKLFF.

The CDR3 region has the DNA TGTGCCAGCAGCCTTGCAGGCCAGGGTGGCTACACCTTC. It encodes CASSLAGQGGYTF. The chain carries TRBV6-6 and TRBJ1-2; tentative D call: TRBD1 (5 bases). Germline V gene data show CDR1 as MNHNY and CDR2 as SVGAGI (reference sequence). V gave up 6 bases and J gave up 7 bases, with 15 bases separating them. The CDR3 is 13 residues long.

This clone was seen only once. The chain has TRBV5-8 and TRBJ1-5; 8 bases line up with TRBD1. J lost 5 bases, V lost 0 bases, and 4 bases had no gene match. This CDR3 has 15 residues. The V gene's germline CDR1 is SGHTS and CDR2 YDEGEE. CDR3 nucleotide sequence: TGTGCCAGCAGCTTGGACAGGGGGTTGTATCAGCCCCAGCATTTT. Its protein product is CASSLDRGLYQPQHF.

The chain is built from TRBV7-2 and TRBJ2-7; D possibly corresponds to TRBD1 (6 bases). Between the trimmed V and J ends, which lost 1 base and 4 bases, there was a span of 11 bases. Germline-derived CDR1 and CDR2 are SGHTA and FQGNSA. The CDR3 covers 14 residues. The CDR3 DNA follows: TGTGCCAGCAGCTTAGGGACAGCAAATTACGAGCAGTACTTC. Translated, it gives CASSLGTANYEQYF.

The genes are TRBV19 and TRBJ1-1; unclear D gene. Germline V gives CDR1 LNHDA, CDR2 SQIVND (reference sequence). This CDR3 is 14 amino acids long. V dropped 7 bases and J dropped 0 bases, with 12 bases sitting between them. CDR3 coding DNA: TGTGCCAGTACATTAAATGGAGTGAACACTGAAGCTTTCTTT. It translates to CASTLNGVNTEAFF.

The V and J genes are TRBV5-1 and TRBJ2-1; tentative D call: TRBD2 (5 bases). Germline values: CDR1 SGHRS, CDR2 YFSETQ. The CDR3 totals 16 residues. V lost 0 bases to trimming and J lost 0 bases, with 10 bases between them. In nucleotides, the CDR3 is TGCGCCAGCAGCTTGGGGACTTTCAGCTCCTACAATGAGCAGTTCTTC. It codes for CASSLGTFSSYNEQFF.